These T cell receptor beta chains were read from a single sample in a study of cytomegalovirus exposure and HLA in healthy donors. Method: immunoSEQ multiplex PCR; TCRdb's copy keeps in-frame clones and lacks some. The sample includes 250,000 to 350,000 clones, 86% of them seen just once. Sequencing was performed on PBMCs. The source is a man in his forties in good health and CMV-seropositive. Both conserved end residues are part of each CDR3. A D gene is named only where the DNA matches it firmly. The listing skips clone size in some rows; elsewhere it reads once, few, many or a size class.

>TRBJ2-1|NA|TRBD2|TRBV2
TGTGCCAGCAGGGGACTAGCGGGAGTGGCCAATGAGCAGTTCTTC
CASRGLAGVANEQFF
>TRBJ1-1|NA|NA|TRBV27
TGTGCCAGCAGTTTACCACGGGGCACTGAAGCTTTCTTT
CASSLPRGTEAFF
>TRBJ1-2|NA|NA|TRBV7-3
TGTGCCAGCAGCTTAGGGCAGGGGACCTATGGCTACACCTTC
CASSLGQGTYGYTF
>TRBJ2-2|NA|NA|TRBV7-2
TGTGCCAGCACCCTCGGGATCGGGAACACCGGGGAGCTGTTTTTT
CASTLGIGNTGELFF
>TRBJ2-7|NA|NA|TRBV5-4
TGTGCCAGCAGCTTGTCAGGTCCCCTCTACGAGCAGTACTTC
CASSLSGPLYEQYF
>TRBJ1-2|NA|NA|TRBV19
TGTGCCAGTAGCCCGACCCCCCCAGGCAACTATGGCTACACCTTC
CASSPTPPGNYGYTF
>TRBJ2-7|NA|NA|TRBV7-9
TGTGCCAGCAGCTTGGTCGGTTACGAGCAGTACTTC
CASSLVGYEQYF
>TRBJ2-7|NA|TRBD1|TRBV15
TGTGCCACCAGCCGGGACAGGGGGCGATTCTACGAGCAGTACTTC
CATSRDRGRFYEQYF
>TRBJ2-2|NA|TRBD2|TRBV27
TGTGCCAGCCTGGTACGGGCTAGCGGAGGAAACACCGGGGAGCTGTTTTTT
CASLVRASGGNTGELFF
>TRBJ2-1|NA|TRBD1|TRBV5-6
TGTGCCAGCAGCTTGGCAGGGGGCTGGGCCGGGAGCGGGGAGCAGTTCTTC
CASSLAGGWAGSGEQFF
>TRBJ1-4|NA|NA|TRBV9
TGTGCCAGCAGCGTAGCTGGGGCCACAGGGAGCGAAAAACTGTTTTTT
CASSVAGATGSEKLFF
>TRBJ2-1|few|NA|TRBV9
TGTGCCAGCAGCGTAGCTAGGAGCGGTGAGCAGTTCTTC
CASSVARSGEQFF
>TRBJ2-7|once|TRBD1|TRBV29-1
TGCAGCGTTGGGACAGGCCAAACCTACGAGCAGTACTTC
CSVGTGQTYEQYF
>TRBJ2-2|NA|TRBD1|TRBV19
TGTGCCAGTAGTCCCCGGGACAGTAACACCGGGGAGCTGTTTTTT
CASSPRDSNTGELFF
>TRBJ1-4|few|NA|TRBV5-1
TGCGCCAGCAGCGGTGGAGATCTACAGGGAGCAAATGAAAAACTGTTTTTT
CASSGGDLQGANEKLFF
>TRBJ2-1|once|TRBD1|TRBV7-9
TGTGCCAGCAGTTCCCGACAGGGCCACAATGAGCAGTTCTTC
CASSSRQGHNEQFF
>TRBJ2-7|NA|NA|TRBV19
TGTGCCAGTAGTATAACGGGAAGTTCTCACGAGCAGTACTTC
CASSITGSSHEQYF
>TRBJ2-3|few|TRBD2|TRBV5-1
TGCGCCAGCAGCGCCCTACTAGCGGGAGAAACAGATACGCAGTATTTT
CASSALLAGETDTQYF
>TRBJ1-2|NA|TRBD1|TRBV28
TGTGCCAGCAGCCCCGGACAGGGCGCGAGTTATGGCTACACCTTC
CASSPGQGASYGYTF
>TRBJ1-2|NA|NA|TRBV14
TGTGCCAGCAGCCTTCGGGCAGGGCTTATCGGGGGCTACACCTTC
CASSLRAGLIGGYTF
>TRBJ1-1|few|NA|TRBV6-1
TGTGCCAGCAGTGAGGACAGAGGGGACACTGAAGCTTTCTTT
CASSEDRGDTEAFF
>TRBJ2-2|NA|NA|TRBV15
TGTGCCACCAGCAGAGAGTTAGAGAGAGGGTCAGGCGGGGAGCTGTTTTTT
CATSRELERGSGGELFF
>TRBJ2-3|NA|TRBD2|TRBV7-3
TGTGCCAGCAGCCCCCGATGGGAGGGCCACCCGGATACGCAGTATTTT
CASSPRWEGHPDTQYF
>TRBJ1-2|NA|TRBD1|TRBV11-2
TGTGCCAGCAGCCTGGACAGGGCCAGTGGCTACACCTTC
CASSLDRASGYTF
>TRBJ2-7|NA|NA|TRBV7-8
TGTGCCAGCAGCTTAGCCCGGGCCTACGAGCAGTACTTC
CASSLARAYEQYF
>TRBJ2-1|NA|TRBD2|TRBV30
TGTGCCAATGGCGGGAGGCCCAGCTCCTACAATGAGCAGTTCTTC
CANGGRPSSYNEQFF
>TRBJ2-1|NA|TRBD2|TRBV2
TGTGCCAGCAGTGATGGACTAGCGGGCAATGAGCAGTTCTTC
CASSDGLAGNEQFF
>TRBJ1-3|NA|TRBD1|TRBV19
TGTGCCAGTACCCGGGGGGGACAGATAACTGGAAACACCATATATTTT
CASTRGGQITGNTIYF
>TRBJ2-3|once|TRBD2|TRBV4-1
TGCGCCAGCAGCCACGGTAGGACTAGCGGGAGCCGGGCAGATACGCAGTATTTT
CASSHGRTSGSRADTQYF
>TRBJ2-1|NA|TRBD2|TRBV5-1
TGCGCCAGCAGCTTGGCCCTAGCGGGAGGGTTGAATGAGCAGTTCTTC
CASSLALAGGLNEQFF
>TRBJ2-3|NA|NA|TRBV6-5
TGTGCCAGCAGTTATTACGGCGGGAGCACAGATACGCAGTATTTT
CASSYYGGSTDTQYF
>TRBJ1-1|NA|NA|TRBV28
TGTGCCAGCACCAATGGGGGGGCGCGGACTGAAGCTTTCTTT
CASTNGGARTEAFF
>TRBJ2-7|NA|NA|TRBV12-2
TGTGCAAGTCGCTCTGCGGGTGTCGAGCAGTACTTC
CASRSAGVEQYF
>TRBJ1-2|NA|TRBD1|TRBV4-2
TGTGCCACAACGACAGGGGGTTTATCGGGCTACACCTTC
CATTTGGLSGYTF
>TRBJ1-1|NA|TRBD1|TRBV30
TGTGCCCGACAAAAGGACAGGGGCGGCACTGAAGCTTTCTTT
CARQKDRGGTEAFF
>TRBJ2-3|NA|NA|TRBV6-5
TGTGCCAGCAGTCCCCCGGGCGGGCTCACAGATACGCAGTATTTT
CASSPPGGLTDTQYF
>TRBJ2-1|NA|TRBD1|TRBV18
TGTGCCAGCTCACCAGCCCCGACAGGGGGCGGTGAGCAGTTCTTC
CASSPAPTGGGEQFF
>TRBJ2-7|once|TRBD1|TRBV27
TGTGCCAGCAGTTCCCCACCCCGGACAGGGATCGCCTACGAGCAGTACTTC
CASSSPPRTGIAYEQYF
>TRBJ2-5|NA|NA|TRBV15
TGTGCCACCAGCCGATCCGAGGGTATGAGAGAGACCCAGTACTTC
CATSRSEGMRETQYF
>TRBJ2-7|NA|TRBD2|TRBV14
TGTGCCAGCAGCCGACCACAGGCGGGAGTGGGGGAGCAGTACTTC
CASSRPQAGVGEQYF
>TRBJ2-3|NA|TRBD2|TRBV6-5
TGTGCCAGCAGTACCCGGACTAGCTGGGATACGCAGTATTTT
CASSTRTSWDTQYF
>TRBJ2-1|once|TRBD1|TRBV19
TGTGCCAGTAGTGTGAGAGGGGGCGATGAGCAGTTCTTC
CASSVRGGDEQFF
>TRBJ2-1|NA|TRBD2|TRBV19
TGTGCCAGTACCATCAGCGGGGTCAGAAATGAGCAGTTCTTC
CASTISGVRNEQFF
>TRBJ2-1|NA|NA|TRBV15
TGTGCCACCAGCAAGGAGGGAAGGCGTAGGGACAATGAGCAGTTCTTC
CATSKEGRRRDNEQFF
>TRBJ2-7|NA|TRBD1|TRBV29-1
TGCAGCGTTGAATTCCGGGAAGGGACAGGGGACTACGAGCAGTACTTC
CSVEFREGTGDYEQYF
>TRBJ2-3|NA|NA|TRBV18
TGTGCCAGCTCACCACTGGCGCTTGTCGGGGGATTTGGTGCAGATACGCAGTATTTT
CASSPLALVGGFGADTQYF
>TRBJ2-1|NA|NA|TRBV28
TGTGCCAGCACCCCGACAGGTTCCTACAATGAGCAGTTCTTC
CASTPTGSYNEQFF
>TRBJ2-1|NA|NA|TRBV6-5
TGTGCCAGCAAAGGGCAGGGCTATGAGCAGTTCTTC
CASKGQGYEQFF
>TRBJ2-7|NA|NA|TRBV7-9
TGTGCCAGCACGACAGACTTCTCCTACGAGCAGTACTTC
CASTTDFSYEQYF
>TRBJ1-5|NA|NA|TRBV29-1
TGCAGCGTCGGACAGTCCAGCAATCAGCCCCAGCATTTT
CSVGQSSNQPQHF
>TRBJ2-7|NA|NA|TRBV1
TGCACCAGCAGCCAAGTGCCGCGGGAGCGCGTGCAGTACTTC
CTSSQVPRERVQYF
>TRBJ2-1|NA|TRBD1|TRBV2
TGTGCCAGCAGTAAGGACAGGGGGACTTACAATGAGCAGTTCTTC
CASSKDRGTYNEQFF
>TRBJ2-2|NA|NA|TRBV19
TGTGCCAGCCGAGAAGGGGCCGGGGAGCTGTTTTTT
CASREGAGELFF
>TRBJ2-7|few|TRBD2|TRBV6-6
TGTGCCAGCAGTTATACCGGACTAGCGTCCAACGAGCAGTACTTC
CASSYTGLASNEQYF
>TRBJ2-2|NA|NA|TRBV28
TGTGCCAGCAGTTTTCTTTATGACTCTGAGCTGTTTTTT
CASSFLYDSELFF
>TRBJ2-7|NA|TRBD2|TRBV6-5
TGTGCCAGCAGCGCTGGACTAGCGGGACTCTACGAGCAGTACTTC
CASSAGLAGLYEQYF
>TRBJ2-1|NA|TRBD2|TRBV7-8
TGTGCCAGCAGCCCTAGCGGGAGCTCCTACAATGAGCAGTTCTTC
CASSPSGSSYNEQFF